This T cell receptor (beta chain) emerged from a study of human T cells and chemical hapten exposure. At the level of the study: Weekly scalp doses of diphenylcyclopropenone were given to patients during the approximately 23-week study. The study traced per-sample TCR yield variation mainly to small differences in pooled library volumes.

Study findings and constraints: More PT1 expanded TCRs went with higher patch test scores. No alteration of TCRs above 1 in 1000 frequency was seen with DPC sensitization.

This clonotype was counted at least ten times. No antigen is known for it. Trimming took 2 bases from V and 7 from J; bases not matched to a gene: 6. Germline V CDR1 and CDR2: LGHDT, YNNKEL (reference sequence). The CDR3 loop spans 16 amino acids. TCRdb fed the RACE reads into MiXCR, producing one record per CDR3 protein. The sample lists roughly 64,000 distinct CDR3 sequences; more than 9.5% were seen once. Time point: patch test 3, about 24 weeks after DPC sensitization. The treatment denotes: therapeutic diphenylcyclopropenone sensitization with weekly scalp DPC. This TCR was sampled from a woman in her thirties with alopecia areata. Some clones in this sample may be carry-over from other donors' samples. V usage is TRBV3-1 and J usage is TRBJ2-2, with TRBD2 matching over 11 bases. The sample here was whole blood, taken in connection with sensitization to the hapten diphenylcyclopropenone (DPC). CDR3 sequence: CASSQTSGSFVGELFF. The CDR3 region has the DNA TGTGCCAGCAGCCAAACTAGCGGGAGTTTCGTCGGGGAGCTGTTTTTT.